A single sample is the source of the 11 T cell receptor beta chains below, sequenced in a study of blood T cells in healthy people across ages. Sample-barcoded 5' priming and a J-beta primer mix drove a second PCR of roughly 7 to 11 cycles. MiXCR was run by TCRdb on the 5' RACE reads, yielding one entry per CDR3 protein. The table includes under 2,000,000 distinct CDR3 sequences, roughly 49% detected once. Sequences were obtained from blood. These receptors all come from a woman between 40 and 50 years old in good health.

The chain is built from TRBV2 and TRBJ1-2; maybe TRBD1 (6 bases). The V end lost 2 bases, the J end lost 0 bases, and 7 bases lay between the germline ends. Germline lookup yields CDR1 SNHLY and CDR2 FYNNEI. CDR3 size: 14 residues. The CDR3 DNA is TGTGCCAGCAGTGAACCAGGGGCTAACTATGGCTACACCTTC. Translation gives CASSEPGANYGYTF. Together with reference TRBV2 and TRBJ1-2, the CDR3 gives the full variable domain: EPEVTQTPSHQVTQMGQEVILRCVPISNHLYFYWYRQILGQKVEFLVSFYNNEISEKSEIFDDQFSVERPDGSNFTLKIRSTKLEDSAMYFCASSEPGANYGYTFGSGTRLTVV.

This clonotype was detected a few times. CDR3 protein: CASSQAQGSSANYGYTF. In DNA, the CDR3 is TGCGCCAGCAGCCAAGCCCAGGGCAGTAGTGCTAACTATGGCTACACCTTC. This chain joins TRBV4-3 and TRBJ1-2; TRBD1 is a possible D gene (5 bases). The V end was cut by 1 base, the J end by 0 bases, with 15 bases between. The germline V gene encodes CDR1 LGHNA and CDR2 YSLEER. The CDR3 runs to 17 residues.

In its sample, this clonotype was seen a few times. The rearrangement uses TRBV6-5 and TRBJ2-1; the match to TRBD2 covers 10 bases. The CDR3 is 17 residues long. Germline V gene sequence: CDR1 MNHEY, CDR2 SVGAGI. The ends lost 4 bases at V and 4 bases at J; junction bases unmatched: 10. CDR3 bases: TGTGCCAGCAGTTTCCCACACCAGCGGGGGGGGTACAATGAGCAGTTCTTC. Amino acid sequence: CASSFPHQRGGYNEQFF.

The chain employs TRBV6-2 or TRBV6-3 and TRBJ2-2; D gene unclear. The CDR3 runs to 16 residues. The V end lost 1 base, the J end lost 0 bases, and 9 bases lay between the germline ends. Germline V gene data show CDR1 as MNHEY and CDR2 as SVGEGT. The CDR3 here is CASSYWTVANTGELFF. DNA of the CDR3: TGTGCCAGCAGTTACTGGACCGTCGCGAACACCGGGGAGCTGTTTTTT.

The V call is TRBV3-1, the J call TRBJ1-2, with D uncertain. Looked up from germline, CDR1 is LGHDT and CDR2 is YNNKEL (reference sequence). The CDR3 is 13 amino acids. The ends were cut back, 0 bases at V and 7 bases at J, with 9 bases in the middle. The chain's CDR3 is CASSQDWWVGYTF. The CDR3 region has the DNA TGTGCCAGCAGCCAAGATTGGTGGGTTGGCTACACCTTC.

The table lists this clonotype with a few counts. The chain links TRBV10-3 to TRBJ2-1, with 8 positions matching TRBD1. Unmatched junction bases numbered 5, after V lost 7 bases and J lost 6 bases. This CDR3 has 13 amino acids. Germline V gene lookup returns CDR1 ENHRY and CDR2 SYGVKD. CDR3 amino acids: CAITQGQGNEQFF. CDR3 sequence (DNA): TGTGCCATCACCCAAGGACAGGGCAATGAGCAGTTCTTC.

This clonotype has more than one count but fewer than ten. The chain joins TRBV14 to TRBJ2-7, with D possibly matching TRBD2 (6 bases). CDR3 length: 16 residues. V lost 3 bases and J lost 5, with 20 bases in between. Germline CDR1 is SGHDN and CDR2 is FVKESK. The CDR3 spells CASSQAVWRARDEQYF. The CDR3 coding sequence is TGTGCCAGCAGCCAGGCCGTATGGAGGGCTCGGGACGAGCAGTACTTC.

The sample holds a few counts of this clonotype. The V gene is TRBV12-3 or TRBV12-4, the J gene TRBJ2-3; TRBD1 matches at 7 bases. This CDR3 is built from 15 residues. V dropped 5 bases and J dropped 0; count of bases not matched to a gene: 5. CDR3 sequence: CASSTTGQSTDTQYF. DNA for the CDR3: TGTGCCAGCAGTACAACGGGACAGAGCACAGATACGCAGTATTTT.

The chain links TRBV20-1 to TRBJ2-5, with 8 bases identical to TRBD1. The V segment lost 5 bases and the J segment 6 bases; nucleotides outside the gene matches: 11. This CDR3 is built from 14 residues. Germline loops: CDR1 DFQATT, CDR2 SNEGSKA (reference sequence). The CDR3 spells CSALISDRAKTQYF. CDR3 nucleotide sequence: TGCAGTGCTCTAATTTCGGACAGGGCTAAGACCCAGTACTTC.

The rearrangement links TRBV6-2 or TRBV6-3 to TRBJ1-2; 7 bases are shared with TRBD1. CDR1 is MNHEY, CDR2 SVGEGT, per germline. The CDR3 totals 16 residues. The V segment lost 0 bases and the J segment 6 bases; nucleotides outside the gene matches: 10. CDR3 sequence reads: CASSYSARTGQHGYTF. CDR3 DNA: TGTGCCAGCAGTTACTCAGCCAGGACAGGTCAGCATGGCTACACCTTC.

V is TRBV29-1 and J is TRBJ1-1, with 10 bases fitting TRBD1. The V and J ends lost 7 bases and 4 bases, in that order; junction bases with no gene match: 6. The CDR3 totals 13 residues. In germline, CDR1 is SQVTM, CDR2 ANQGSEA. As DNA, the CDR3 is TGCAGCGCCGCCTGGACAGGGGGCACTGAAGCTTTCTTT. It specifies CSAAWTGGTEAFF.